The rows below give T cell receptor beta chains drawn from one sample of a study of beta chain features in type 1 diabetes. Profiled with immunoSEQ multiplex PCR; TCRdb holds only in-frame clones, not every one. The sample records approximately 250,000 clones, 13% to 15% being singletons. Sequencing was performed on naive CD4+ T cells from blood. The receptors were sampled from a woman aged 40 to 50 in good health. CDR3s include the opening cysteine and the closing phenylalanine or tryptophan.

>TRBJ2-7|TRBV21-1
CATPSLAGLVSSYEQYF
>TRBJ1-1|TRBV5-1
CASSPTAMNTEAFF
>TRBJ1-2|TRBV9
CASSVVQGAPSNYGYTF
>TRBJ2-7|TRBV6-5
CASSYLGQGTHYEQYF
>TRBJ2-7|TRBV9
CASSATSPGGEQYF
>TRBJ1-6|TRBV9
CASSVGATYNSPLHF
>TRBJ1-1|TRBV7-9
CASSRPNTEAFF
>TRBJ2-7|TRBV15
CATSRELGGYEQYF
>TRBJ2-2|TRBV27
CPWVLTGDTGELFF
>TRBJ2-1|TRBV4-1
CASSQVSEQFF
>TRBJ2-2|TRBV25-1
CASSEPQTGYTGELFF
>TRBJ2-2|TRBV6-6
CASSYLDSSTGELFF
>TRBJ2-5|TRBV5-4
CASSALAGGHGETQYF
>TRBJ2-4|TRBV7-2
CASSSQGAVGIQYF
>TRBJ2-5|TRBV7-9
CASNWAGLGETQYF
>TRBJ2-3|TRBV5-1
CASTPEGLTTDTQYF
>TRBJ2-3|TRBV15
CATSRGFIDTSTDTQYF
>TRBJ2-2|TRBV10-1
CASRYRGLAGAEYFGELFF
>TRBJ1-1|TRBV5-1
CASSLAGLMNTEAFF
>TRBJ1-5|TRBV5-6
CASSKQGINQPQHF
>TRBJ2-2|TRBV19
CASHPGLAGGWEIGELFF
>TRBJ1-1|TRBV6-1
CASSDQALNMNTEAFF
>TRBJ1-1|TRBV18
CASSPDRGRMNTEAFF
>TRBJ2-3|TRBV4-3
CASSQEAPPDTQYF
>TRBJ2-3|TRBV5-1
CASSSLTSGGPDTQYF
>TRBJ2-3|TRBV5-4
CASSPGGAQYF
>TRBJ2-3|TRBV20-1
CSATRDTQYF
>TRBJ1-2|TRBV6-5
CASSLTGMEYGYTF
>TRBJ1-5|TRBV18
CASSPRQGKGNQPQHF
>TRBJ1-5|TRBV4-1
CASSQAEQGNQPQHF
>TRBJ2-7|TRBV2
CASSGGLAYEQYF
>TRBJ2-4|TRBV11-2
CASSLITTSFNIQYF
>TRBJ1-5|TRBV7-2
CASSLFGAGAFNQPQHF
>TRBJ2-6|TRBV6-5
CASRRGTGANVLTF
>TRBJ1-4|TRBV5-6
CASSLSGTGVEKLFF
>TRBJ2-7|TRBV5-1
CASSLMQGANEQYF
>TRBJ2-1|TRBV18
CASSIRGAPNEQFF
>TRBJ1-2|TRBV12-5
CASGPGQGASGYTF
>TRBJ2-1|TRBV27
CASSPRLLRTYNEQFF
>TRBJ2-7|TRBV6-4
CAGSARRAYEQYF
>TRBJ2-3|TRBV7-2
CASSLSTDTQYF
>TRBJ2-7|TRBV7-9
CASSLGGQGAREQYF